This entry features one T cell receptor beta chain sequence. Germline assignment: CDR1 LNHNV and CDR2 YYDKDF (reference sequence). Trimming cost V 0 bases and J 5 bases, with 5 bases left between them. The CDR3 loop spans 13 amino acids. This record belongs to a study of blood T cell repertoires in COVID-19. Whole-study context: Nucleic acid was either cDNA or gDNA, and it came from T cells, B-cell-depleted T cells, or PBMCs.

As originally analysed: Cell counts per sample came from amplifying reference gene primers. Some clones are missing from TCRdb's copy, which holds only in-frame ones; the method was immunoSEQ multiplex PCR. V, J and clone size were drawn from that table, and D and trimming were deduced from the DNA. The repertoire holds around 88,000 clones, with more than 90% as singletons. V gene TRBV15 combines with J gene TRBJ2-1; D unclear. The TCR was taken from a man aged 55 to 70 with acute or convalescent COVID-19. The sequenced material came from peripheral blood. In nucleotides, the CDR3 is TGTGCCACCAGCAGAGAACTAAACAATGAGCAGTTCTTC. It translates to CATSRELNNEQFF.